Presented here are 13 T cell receptor beta chains from one specimen sequenced in a study of T-cell reconstitution after alpha-beta-depleted transplantation in children. The TCRbeta library was prepared with unique molecular identifiers. One entry per CDR3 protein results from TCRdb running MiXCR on the PCR reads. This sample has about 1,000,000 distinct CDR3 sequences, with about 29% found just once. The material was PBMCs, mostly from graft donor cells, obtained 360 days after TCRalphabeta/CD19-depleted stem cell transplant. The receptor set was obtained from a boy under two years old who had a stem cell transplant for SCID, so the T cells may come from the graft donor.

The table lists this clonotype with a few counts. The V gene is TRBV20-1, the J gene TRBJ1-4; no firm D call. Germline V gives CDR1 DFQATT, CDR2 SNEGSKA (reference sequence). The germline V and J ends were trimmed by 3 bases and 3 bases, with 14 bases remaining between them. CDR3 size: 15 residues. CDR3 protein: CSASEDGTANEKLFF. The CDR3 DNA sequence: TGCAGTGCTAGTGAGGACGGAACTGCTAATGAAAAACTGTTTTTT.

The rearrangement uses TRBV4-1 and TRBJ2-7; 9 nucleotides match TRBD2. The junction had 11 bases not matched to a gene; V was cut back by 6 bases and J by 5 bases. Looked up from germline, CDR1 is MGHRA and CDR2 is YSYEKL. The CDR3 has 15 amino acids. The chain's CDR3 is CASSFLGLASDEQYF. In DNA form, the CDR3 reads TGCGCCAGCAGTTTTCTCGGACTAGCGTCGGACGAGCAGTACTTC.

This clonotype occurred once. The chain has TRBV5-1 and TRBJ1-4; D gene unclear. The CDR3 runs 14 residues. Germline lookup yields CDR1 SGHRS and CDR2 YFSETQ. V shed 0 bases and J shed 4 bases, with 7 bases lying between them. CDR3 region: CASSLEPFNEKLFF. CDR3 DNA: TGCGCCAGCAGCTTGGAACCTTTTAATGAAAAACTGTTTTTT.

This clonotype was seen a handful of times. This chain joins TRBV5-1 and TRBJ2-1; 10 positions agree with TRBD1. This CDR3 has 16 amino acids. Germline CDR1 is SGHRS and CDR2 is YFSETQ. Trimming cost V 1 base and J 4 bases; bases outside gene matches: 5. The CDR3 region has the DNA TGCGCCAGCAGCTTGAGCGGGACAGGGGCGTACAATGAGCAGTTCTTC. It is translated as CASSLSGTGAYNEQFF.

The genes are TRBV27 and TRBJ1-6, with D possibly being TRBD1 (6 bases). Trimming shortened V by 4 bases and J by 8 bases, and 24 bases separated the two germline ends. Germline V gives CDR1 MNHEY, CDR2 SMNVEV (reference sequence). CDR3 length: 18 residues. The CDR3 sequence is CASSSQYLTGYGDSPLHF. CDR3 DNA sequence: TGTGCCAGCAGTTCGCAATACCTGACAGGCTACGGCGATTCACCCCTCCACTTT.

This clonotype has a handful of counts. The V call is TRBV10-3, the J call TRBJ2-5, with 12 bases identical to TRBD2. The germline V gene has CDR1 ENHRY and CDR2 SYGVKD. With 8 bases clipped from V and 0 bases from J, the junction kept 1 base outside the gene matches. The CDR3 covers 14 residues. The CDR3 sequence: CAISSGGDQETQYF. Here the CDR3 DNA reads TGTGCCATCTCTAGCGGGGGGGACCAAGAGACCCAGTACTTC.

V usage is TRBV18 and J usage is TRBJ2-7, with TRBD1 identical over 9 bases. The CDR3 length is 14 residues. Germline V lookup: CDR1 KGHSH, CDR2 LQKENI. V dropped 3 bases and J dropped 6; count of bases not matched to a gene: 6. The CDR3 nucleotides are TGTGCCAGCTCACCGGACAGGGGAGGCTCCGAGCAGTACTTC. Its protein is CASSPDRGGSEQYF.

This rearrangement joins TRBV15 to TRBJ2-2; no reliable D call. Trimming shortened V by 0 bases and J by 4 bases, and 6 bases separated the two germline ends. The V gene's germline CDR1 is LNHNV and CDR2 YYDKDF (reference sequence). The CDR3 has 14 residues. The CDR3 reads CATSRDLVTGELFF. CDR3 coding DNA: TGTGCCACCAGCAGAGATTTAGTCACCGGGGAGCTGTTTTTT.

The J gene is TRBJ2-1, the V gene TRBV4-1; D is perhaps TRBD2 (7 bases). V lost 0 bases to trimming and J lost 2 bases, with 14 bases between them. Per germline, CDR1 MGHRA and CDR2 YSYEKL. This CDR3 region has 17 residues. The CDR3 loop is CASSQEVNGGPYNEQFF. CDR3 sequence (DNA): TGCGCCAGCAGCCAAGAGGTTAACGGGGGGCCCTACAATGAGCAGTTCTTC.

V and J are TRBV5-1 and TRBJ2-3, with TRBD2 identical over 7 bases. The CDR3 consists of 17 residues. Germline CDR1 is SGHRS and CDR2 is YFSETQ. The V gene end was trimmed by 4 bases and the J gene end by 1 base; junction bases not matched to a gene: 12. The CDR3, as DNA: TGCGCCAGCAGCCCCCTCCAGTCAAGCGGGGGCACAGATACGCAGTATTTT. This encodes CASSPLQSSGGTDTQYF.

The chain has TRBV20-1 and TRBJ1-1, with D perhaps matching TRBD1 (6 bases). The CDR3 totals 15 residues. V was clipped by 6 bases and J by 5 bases, with 22 bases between them. Germline V lookup: CDR1 DFQATT, CDR2 SNEGSKA (reference sequence). The chain's CDR3 is CSARPIHTGRTEAFF. The CDR3 nucleotides are TGCAGTGCCCGACCCATTCATACAGGGCGGACTGAAGCTTTCTTT.

At least ten counts were recorded for this clonotype. The rearrangement links TRBV12-3 or TRBV12-4 to TRBJ2-7; the D is unclear. V was pared by 6 bases and J by 4 bases, with 10 bases between. This CDR3 is 12 amino acids long. Here the CDR3 DNA reads TGTGCCAGCAGCATTTGGGGTTACGAGCAGTACTTC. This encodes CASSIWGYEQYF.

V gene TRBV20-1 combines with J gene TRBJ2-5; TRBD2 matches at 12 bases. J was trimmed by 4 bases and V by 4 bases; bases with no gene match: 13. The CDR3 consists of 17 residues. In germline, CDR1 is DFQATT, CDR2 SNEGSKA (reference sequence). The CDR3 spells CSAKSGLAGSLGETQYF. The DNA for the CDR3 is TGCAGTGCTAAATCGGGACTAGCGGGCTCCCTGGGAGAGACCCAGTACTTC.